This entry describes one T cell receptor (beta chain). Per the germline V gene, CDR1 is SGHTA and CDR2 is FQGNSA. Trimming removed 1 base at V and 3 bases at J, with 13 bases between. The CDR3 has 16 amino acids. Here immunoSEQ multiplex PCR was the method, and the copy in TCRdb shows in-frame clones only, minus some. The table shows a few million clones, with approximately 95% occurring only once. This specimen comes from a study of shared clonotypes between healthy human individuals. The clonotype originates from a man between 18 and 35 years old in good health. Some clones in this sample may be carry-over from other donors' samples. The chain combines TRBV7-2 with TRBJ2-1; D remains ambiguous. The specimen was naive CD4+ T cells from PBMCs. Stated subset: CD45RA+ positively selected. CDR3: CASSLVGSRNYNEQFF. DNA for the CDR3: TGTGCCAGCAGCTTAGTTGGTAGCAGGAACTACAATGAGCAGTTCTTC.